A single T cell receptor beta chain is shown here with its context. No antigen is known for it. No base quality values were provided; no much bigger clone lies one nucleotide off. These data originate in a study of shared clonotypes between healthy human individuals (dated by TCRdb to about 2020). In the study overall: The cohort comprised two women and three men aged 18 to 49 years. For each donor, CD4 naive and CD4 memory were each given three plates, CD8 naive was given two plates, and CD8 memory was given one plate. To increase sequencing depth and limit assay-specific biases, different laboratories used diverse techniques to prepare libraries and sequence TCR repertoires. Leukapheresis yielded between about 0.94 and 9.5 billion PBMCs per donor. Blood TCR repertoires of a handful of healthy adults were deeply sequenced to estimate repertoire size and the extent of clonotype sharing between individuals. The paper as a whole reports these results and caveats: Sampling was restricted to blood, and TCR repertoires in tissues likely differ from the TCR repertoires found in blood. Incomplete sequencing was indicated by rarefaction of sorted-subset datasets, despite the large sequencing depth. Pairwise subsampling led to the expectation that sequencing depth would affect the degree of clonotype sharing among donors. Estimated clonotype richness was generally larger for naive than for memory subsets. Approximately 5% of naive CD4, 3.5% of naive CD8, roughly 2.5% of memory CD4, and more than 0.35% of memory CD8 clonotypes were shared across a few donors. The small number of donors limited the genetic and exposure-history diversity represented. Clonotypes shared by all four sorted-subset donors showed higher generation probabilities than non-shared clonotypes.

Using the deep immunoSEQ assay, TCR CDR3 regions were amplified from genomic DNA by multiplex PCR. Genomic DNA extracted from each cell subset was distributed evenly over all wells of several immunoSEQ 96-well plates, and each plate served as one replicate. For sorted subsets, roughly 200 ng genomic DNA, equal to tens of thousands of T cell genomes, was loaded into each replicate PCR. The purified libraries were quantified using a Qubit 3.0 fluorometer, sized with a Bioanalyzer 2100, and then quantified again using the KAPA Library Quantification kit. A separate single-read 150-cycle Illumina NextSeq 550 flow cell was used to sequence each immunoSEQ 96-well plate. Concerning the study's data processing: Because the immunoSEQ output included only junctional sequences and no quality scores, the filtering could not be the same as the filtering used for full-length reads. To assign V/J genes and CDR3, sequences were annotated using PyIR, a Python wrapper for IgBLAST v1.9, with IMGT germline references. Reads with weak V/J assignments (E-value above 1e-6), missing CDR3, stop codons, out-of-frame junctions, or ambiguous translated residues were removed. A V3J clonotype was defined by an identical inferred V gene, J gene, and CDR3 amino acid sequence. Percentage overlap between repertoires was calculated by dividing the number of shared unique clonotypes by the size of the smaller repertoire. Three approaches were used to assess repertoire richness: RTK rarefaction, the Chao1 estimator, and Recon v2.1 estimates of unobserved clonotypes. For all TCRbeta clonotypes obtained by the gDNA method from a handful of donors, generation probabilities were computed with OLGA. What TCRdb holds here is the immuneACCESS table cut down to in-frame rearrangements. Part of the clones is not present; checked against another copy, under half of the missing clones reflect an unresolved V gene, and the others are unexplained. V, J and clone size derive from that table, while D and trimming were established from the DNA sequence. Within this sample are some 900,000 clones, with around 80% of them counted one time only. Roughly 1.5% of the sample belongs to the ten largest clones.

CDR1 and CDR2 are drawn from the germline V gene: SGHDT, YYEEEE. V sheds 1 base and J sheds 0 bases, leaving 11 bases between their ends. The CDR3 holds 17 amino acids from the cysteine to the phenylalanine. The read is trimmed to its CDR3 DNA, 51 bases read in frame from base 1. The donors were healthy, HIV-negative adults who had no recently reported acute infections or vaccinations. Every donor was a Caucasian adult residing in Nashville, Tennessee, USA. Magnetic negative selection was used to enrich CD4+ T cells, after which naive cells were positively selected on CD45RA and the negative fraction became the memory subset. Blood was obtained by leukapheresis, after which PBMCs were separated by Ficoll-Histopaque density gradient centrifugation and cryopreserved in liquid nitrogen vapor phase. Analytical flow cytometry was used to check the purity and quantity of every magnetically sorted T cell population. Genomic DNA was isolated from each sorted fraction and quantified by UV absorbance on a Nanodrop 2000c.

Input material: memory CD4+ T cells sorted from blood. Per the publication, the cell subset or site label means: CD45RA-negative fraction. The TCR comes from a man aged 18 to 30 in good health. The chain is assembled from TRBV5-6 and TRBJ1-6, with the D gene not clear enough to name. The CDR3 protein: CASSLITTDSYNSPLHF. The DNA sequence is TGTGCCAGCAGCTTGATAACTACGGACTCCTATAATTCACCCCTCCACTTT.